One and the same sample provided the 25 T cell receptor beta chains below, sequenced in a study of blood T cell repertoires in COVID-19. TCRdb's table, derived via immunoSEQ multiplex PCR, lists solely in-frame clones and lacks some. The sample lists about 160,000 clones, 81% occurring once. The sequenced sample consisted of PBMCs or T cells enriched from blood (not recorded which). These TCRs come from a woman aged 40 to 50 with acute COVID-19.

This clone has only a few counts. The chain's CDR3 is CASSVVGAGGEAFF. The CDR3 DNA follows: TGTGCCAGCAGCGTAGTCGGGGCAGGGGGCGAAGCTTTCTTT. The chain combines TRBV9 with TRBJ1-1; 8 bases are shared with TRBD1. The CDR3 has 14 residues. Germline V lookup: CDR1 SGDLS, CDR2 YYNGEE. V shed 0 bases, J shed 8 bases, and the junction held 6 bases outside the gene matches.

This chain connects TRBV7-3 to TRBJ1-2, with 11 bases identical to TRBD1. The germline gives CDR1 SGHTA, CDR2 FQGTGA. The CDR3 is made up of 14 amino acids. J lost 6 bases, V lost 5 bases, and 5 bases had no gene match. The DNA of the CDR3 is TGTGCCAGCAGCCCCGGGACAGGGGGTCATGGCTACACCTTC. Translation gives CASSPGTGGHGYTF.

V gene TRBV7-9 combines with J gene TRBJ1-2; tentative D call: TRBD1 (6 bases). Trimming pared 1 base from V and 2 bases from J, leaving 11 bases between. Germline loops: CDR1 SEHNR, CDR2 FQNEAQ (reference sequence). CDR3 length equals 15 residues. The CDR3 sequence: CASSLVGGPNYGYTF. The CDR3 coding sequence is TGTGCCAGCAGCTTAGTCGGGGGGCCGAACTATGGCTACACCTTC.

This clone is a singleton in its sample. This rearrangement joins TRBV29-1 to TRBJ2-2, with D uncertain. Germline V gene lookup returns CDR1 SQVTM and CDR2 ANQGSEA. Trimming stripped 3 bases from V and 2 bases from J, with 7 bases between. The CDR3 is 13 amino acids. Here the CDR3 reads CSVDKTNTGELFF. CDR3 DNA: TGCAGCGTTGACAAGACTAACACCGGGGAGCTGTTTTTT.

The chain recombines TRBV9 with TRBJ2-7; no clear D gene. The V and J ends lost 0 bases and 0 bases respectively, with 13 bases between them. Germline-derived CDR1 and CDR2 are SGDLS and YYNGEE. This CDR3 region has 16 residues. The CDR3 region is CASSVGEHPSSYEQYF. The DNA of the CDR3 is TGTGCCAGCAGCGTAGGTGAGCATCCTAGCTCCTACGAGCAGTACTTC.

This chain links TRBV29-1 with TRBJ2-3, with 12 bases fitting TRBD2. With 4 bases clipped from V and 2 bases from J, the junction kept 10 bases outside the gene matches. The CDR3 totals 17 residues. Germline assignment: CDR1 SQVTM and CDR2 ANQGSEA. CDR3 in DNA: TGCAGCGTTGGGGCTAGCGGGAGGGAGGGATCCACAGATACGCAGTATTTT. It translates to CSVGASGREGSTDTQYF.

This clone was detected a few times. The rearrangement links TRBV4-2 to TRBJ1-3; D remains ambiguous. Germline values: CDR1 LGHNA, CDR2 YNFKEQ. The CDR3 runs 15 residues. Trimming removed 4 bases from V and 3 bases from J, with 13 bases in between. CDR3 sequence (DNA): TGTGCCAGCAGCCGGGGAGATGGGGATGGAAACACCATATATTTT. Amino acid sequence: CASSRGDGDGNTIYF.

Details on this clone: The junction departs from the called germline gene at one end, perhaps through a read error. V is TRBV5-8 and J is TRBJ2-1; D is possibly TRBD2 (5 bases). This CDR3 has 15 amino acids. Looked up from germline, CDR1 is SGHTS and CDR2 is YDEGEE. The CDR3 DNA reads TGTGCCAGCAGTTTGGAGGCCAGCGCCTACAATGAGCAGTTCTTC. This gives the protein CASSLEASAYNEQFF. Together with reference TRBV5-8 and TRBJ2-1, the CDR3 gives the full variable domain: EAGVTQSPTHLIKTRGQQATLRCSPISGHTSVYWYQQALGLGLQFLLWYDEGEERNRGNFPPRFSGRQFPNYSSELNVNALELEDSALYLCASSLEASAYNEQFFGPGTRLTVL.

This chain uses TRBV12-3 or TRBV12-4 with TRBJ1-2; 7 bases align to TRBD1. The J segment lost 4 bases and the V segment lost 6 bases, leaving 5 bases of the junction unmatched. The CDR3 runs to 13 residues. CDR3 region: CASSYGTAYGYTF. In DNA form, the CDR3 reads TGTGCCAGCAGCTATGGGACAGCCTATGGCTACACCTTC.

V and J are TRBV24-1 and TRBJ2-1; 11 nucleotides align to TRBD2. V lost 4 bases and J lost 0; bases outside the gene matches: 13. This CDR3 comprises 20 residues. Germline V lookup: CDR1 KGHDR, CDR2 SFDVKD. CDR3 bases: TGTGCCACCAGTGAGTCACCGGGACTAGCGGTCTCTGGCTCCTACAATGAGCAGTTCTTC. It codes for CATSESPGLAVSGSYNEQFF.

The J gene is TRBJ1-4, the V gene TRBV2; the D is unclear. CDR1 and CDR2 from the germline V gene are SNHLY and FYNNEI. V shed 3 bases and J shed 0 bases, with 5 bases lying between them. The CDR3 is 14 amino acids. The CDR3 nucleotides are TGTGCCAGCAGTGAGAGCACAACTAATGAAAAACTGTTTTTT. Translating it yields CASSESTTNEKLFF.

V gene TRBV6-4 combines with J gene TRBJ2-1, with 9 bases aligning to TRBD2. The CDR3 is 15 amino acids. Germline CDR1 and CDR2: MRHNA and SNTAGT. J was trimmed by 6 bases and V by 4 bases; bases with no gene match: 7. Here the CDR3 reads CASSAEAGGSNEQFF. The CDR3 coding sequence is TGTGCCAGCAGTGCCGAGGCGGGAGGGTCCAATGAGCAGTTCTTC.

The chain couples TRBV5-4 to TRBJ2-7; tentative D call: TRBD2 (8 bases). This CDR3 comprises 16 residues. Per germline, CDR1 SGHNT and CDR2 YYREEE (reference sequence). Between the trimmed V and J ends, which lost 4 bases and 1 base, there was a span of 18 bases. This chain's CDR3 is CASSPRGGGRSYEQYF. The CDR3, as DNA: TGTGCCAGCAGCCCCAGAGGGGGCGGGAGGTCCTACGAGCAGTACTTC.

The chain combines TRBV6-5 with TRBJ1-1; 9 bases are a match to TRBD1. CDR1 is MNHEY, CDR2 SVGAGI, per germline. CDR3 length equals 14 residues. After removal of 6 bases from V and 4 bases from J, the junction contained 6 bases not matched to a gene. CDR3 DNA sequence: TGTGCCAGCAGACCTGACAGGGGGGGCACTGAAGCTTTCTTT. Encoded protein: CASRPDRGGTEAFF.

This clone was counted a single time. The chain joins TRBV10-3 to TRBJ1-3, with D possibly TRBD1 on 6 matching bases. The germline V and J ends were trimmed by 10 bases and 4 bases, with 14 bases remaining between them. Germline CDR1 is ENHRY and CDR2 is SYGVKD. The CDR3 consists of 13 residues. The CDR3 nucleotides are TGTGCCACCACAGGGAACGCGGGAAACACCATATATTTT. Its protein product is CATTGNAGNTIYF.

This clone came up once. The rearrangement joins TRBV11-3 to TRBJ2-3, with D possibly being TRBD2 (6 bases). Looked up from germline, CDR1 is SGHNT and CDR2 is YENEEA. V was clipped by 3 bases and J by 3 bases, with 10 bases between them. The CDR3 is made up of 14 amino acids. The CDR3 loop reads CASSFGGPTDTQYF. CDR3 coding DNA: TGTGCCAGCAGCTTTGGAGGGCCGACAGATACGCAGTATTTT.

This clone is a singleton in its sample. This sequence joins TRBV10-1 and TRBJ2-3; 10 bases fit TRBD2. J was trimmed by 3 bases and V by 4 bases; bases with no gene match: 10. This CDR3 has 17 amino acids. Germline CDR1 and CDR2: WNHNN and SYGVQD (reference sequence). The CDR3 DNA sequence: TGCGCCAGCAGTGGGGCTAGCGGGAGATGGAGGACAGATACGCAGTATTTT. This codes for CASSGASGRWRTDTQYF.

V is TRBV20-1 and J is TRBJ2-1; D remains ambiguous. Trimming removed 3 bases at V and 5 bases at J, with 8 bases between. This CDR3 has 12 amino acids. Germline CDR1 reads DFQATT; CDR2 reads SNEGSKA (reference sequence). The CDR3, as DNA: TGCAGTGCTAGTCTCCTAGACAATGAGCAGTTCTTC. Its protein is CSASLLDNEQFF.

The chain uses TRBV10-3 and TRBJ1-3; D remains unclear. CDR3 length: 13 residues. Germline V gene sequence: CDR1 ENHRY, CDR2 SYGVKD. V was shortened by 6 bases and J by 0 bases, with 6 bases between the two germline ends. CDR3 nucleotides: TGTGCCATCAGAGGGAGCTCTGGAAACACCATATATTTT. Encoded protein: CAIRGSSGNTIYF.

The chain recombines TRBV3-1 (or the pseudogene TRBV3-2) with TRBJ2-1, with 8 positions matching TRBD2. The CDR3 loop spans 13 amino acids. V gave up 6 bases and J gave up 9 bases; unmatched junction bases: 7. CDR1 and CDR2 from the germline V gene are LGHDT and YNNKEL (reference sequence). The CDR3 here is CASRRSGIGEQFF. CDR3 nucleotide sequence: TGTGCCAGCAGACGTAGCGGGATAGGTGAGCAGTTCTTC.

The CDR3 loop reads CASSQEAQGSSYEQYF. Here the CDR3 DNA reads TGTGCCAGCAGCCAAGAAGCGCAAGGGAGCTCCTACGAGCAGTACTTC. V is TRBV4-2 and J is TRBJ2-7; a possible D gene is TRBD2 (5 bases). Trimming removed 0 bases at V and 0 bases at J, with 12 bases between. This CDR3 is 16 amino acids long. Germline V CDR1 and CDR2: LGHNA, YNFKEQ.

The chain uses TRBV30 and TRBJ2-3; maybe TRBD1 (6 bases). This CDR3 is 13 amino acids long. Trimming stripped 5 bases from V and 3 bases from J, with 12 bases between. Germline V gene lookup returns CDR1 GTSNPN and CDR2 SVGIG (reference sequence). In DNA form, the CDR3 reads TGTGCCTGGCGACAGGTGGGGACAGATACGCAGTATTTT. Its protein product is CAWRQVGTDTQYF.

This rearrangement joins TRBV7-9 to TRBJ2-1, with D perhaps TRBD2 (5 bases). CDR3 length: 15 amino acids. Germline CDR1 is SEHNR and CDR2 is FQNEAQ (reference sequence). Deletions cut 5 bases from V and 4 bases from J, with 15 bases between. CDR3 in amino acids: CASSAEASSYNEQFF. As DNA, the CDR3 is TGTGCCAGCAGCGCCGAGGCTAGCAGTTACAATGAGCAGTTCTTC.

The CDR3 DNA follows: TGCAGCGTTGGGGGGATTAGGGGGTTCTTT. It translates to CSVGGIRGFF. The chain uses TRBV29-1 and TRBJ1-1; D is possibly TRBD1 (6 bases). This CDR3 has 10 amino acids. Germline lookup yields CDR1 SQVTM and CDR2 ANQGSEA. Trimming took 4 bases from V and 14 from J, leaving 14 bases between them.

This clone was recorded a few times. This sequence joins TRBV5-4 and TRBJ2-1, with a weak D call TRBD2 (5 bases). The CDR3 is 15 amino acids. The ends were cut back, 0 bases at V and 6 bases at J, with 13 bases in the middle. Germline-derived CDR1 and CDR2 are SGHNT and YYREEE (reference sequence). The CDR3 DNA reads TGTGCCAGCAGCTTGGTAAGCGGCGTAGGCAATGAGCAGTTCTTC. This encodes CASSLVSGVGNEQFF.